Listed below are T cell receptor beta chains from one sample, sequenced in a study of cytomegalovirus exposure and HLA in healthy donors. Sequencing used immunoSEQ multiplex PCR; TCRdb keeps in-frame clones, though not all of them. The sample yields roughly 150,000 clones, around four fifths seen once. The sequenced sample consisted of PBMCs. All receptors come from a man aged 25-45 years in good health and CMV-seropositive. CDR3s include the opening cysteine and the closing phenylalanine or tryptophan. The D gene is left open where the match is weak. Expanded clones are given a class, and other clones once, few, many or no size at all.

J: TRBJ1-2; V: TRBV30; size: few; D: -; CDR3: CAWSVLPYGYTF; DNA: TGTGCCTGGAGTGTACTACCTTATGGCTACACCTTC
J: TRBJ1-1; V: TRBV5-1; size: -; D: -; CDR3: CASSLAGRADTEAFF; DNA: TGCGCCAGCAGCTTGGCAGGCAGGGCGGACACTGAAGCTTTCTTT
J: TRBJ2-3; V: TRBV5-8; size: -; D: -; CDR3: CASSPRLEGATDTQYF; DNA: TGTGCCAGCAGCCCCCGACTAGAGGGTGCAACAGATACGCAGTATTTT
J: TRBJ2-1; V: TRBV12-5; size: -; D: TRBD1; CDR3: CASGIGQASYNEQFF; DNA: TGTGCTAGTGGTATCGGACAGGCTAGCTACAATGAGCAGTTCTTC
J: TRBJ2-3; V: TRBV5-1; size: -; D: -; CDR3: CASSPAAPPTDTQYF; DNA: TGCGCCAGCTCTCCGGCGGCCCCCCCCACAGATACGCAGTATTTT
J: TRBJ1-5; V: TRBV18; size: once; D: TRBD1; CDR3: CASSPNGIRGGNWDQPQHF; DNA: TGTGCCAGCTCACCAAATGGGATTCGAGGGGGCAATTGGGATCAGCCCCAGCATTTT
J: TRBJ1-6; V: TRBV5-5; size: -; D: TRBD1; CDR3: CASSRNPGTGVSSPLHF; DNA: TGTGCCAGCAGTCGAAACCCCGGGACAGGGGTAAGTTCACCCCTCCACTTT
J: TRBJ1-2; V: TRBV4-3; size: -; D: -; CDR3: CASSQDVTGFYYGYTF; DNA: TGCGCCAGCAGCCAAGATGTTACAGGGTTCTACTATGGCTACACCTTC
J: TRBJ2-1; V: TRBV6-5; size: -; D: -; CDR3: CASSVLLGEQFF; DNA: TGTGCCAGCAGTGTGTTACTCGGTGAGCAGTTCTTC
J: TRBJ2-7; V: TRBV27; size: -; D: TRBD1; CDR3: CASSPGQSYEQYF; DNA: TGTGCCAGCAGCCCGGGACAGTCCTACGAGCAGTACTTC
J: TRBJ1-1; V: TRBV4-1; size: once; D: TRBD1; CDR3: CASSRTGDTEAFF; DNA: TGCGCCAGCAGCCGTACAGGGGACACTGAAGCTTTCTTT
J: TRBJ2-5; V: TRBV11-1; size: -; D: -; CDR3: CASSSRTGKETQYF; DNA: TGTGCCAGCAGCTCCCGGACTGGAAAAGAGACCCAGTACTTC
J: TRBJ2-1; V: TRBV7-6; size: -; D: TRBD2; CDR3: CASSPWRLAGGEQFF; DNA: TGTGCCAGCAGCCCCTGGCGGCTAGCGGGGGGCGAGCAGTTCTTC
J: TRBJ1-2; V: TRBV19; size: -; D: TRBD1; CDR3: CASSREQGNYGYTF; DNA: TGTGCCAGTAGTAGGGAACAGGGGAACTATGGCTACACCTTC
J: TRBJ2-7; V: TRBV10-3; size: -; D: -; CDR3: CAISEYNGQIEQYF; DNA: TGTGCCATCAGTGAATACAATGGACAAATTGAGCAGTACTTC
J: TRBJ1-5; V: TRBV4-1; size: -; D: TRBD1; CDR3: CASSDRGRNQPQHF; DNA: TGCGCCAGCTCGGACAGGGGGCGGAATCAGCCCCAGCATTTT
J: TRBJ1-1; V: TRBV2; size: -; D: -; CDR3: CASSEDSNTEAFF; DNA: TGTGCCAGCAGTGAGGACAGCAACACTGAAGCTTTCTTT
J: TRBJ1-6; V: TRBV15; size: -; D: -; CDR3: CATSRRDFGNSPLHF; DNA: TGTGCCACCAGCAGGAGAGACTTCGGCAATTCACCCCTCCACTTT
J: TRBJ1-2; V: TRBV20-1; size: -; D: -; CDR3: CSASQGYGYTF; DNA: TGCAGTGCCTCGCAGGGCTATGGCTACACCTTC
J: TRBJ2-1; V: TRBV10-3; size: -; D: TRBD1; CDR3: CAISGGGQGSNEQFF; DNA: TGTGCCATCAGTGGGGGGGGACAGGGGAGCAATGAGCAGTTCTTC